Below are 12 T cell receptor beta chains sequenced from a single sample in a study of T cell repertoires in ileal Crohn's disease. Sequencing was performed with immunoSEQ multiplex PCR; in TCRdb, only in-frame clones are kept and a portion is missing. The profile shows about 18,000 clones, around 60% of them singletons. Sequenced sample: ileal tissue. These receptors were taken from an adult with Crohn's disease.

A few counts support this clone. The CDR3 loop reads CASSPRGVNYGYTF. As DNA, the CDR3 is TGTGCCAGCAGCCCTCGGGGTGTTAACTATGGCTACACCTTC. The chain employs TRBV7-4 and TRBJ1-2, with D unclear. There are 14 residues in the CDR3. Trimming took 5 bases from V and 1 from J, leaving 11 bases between them. Germline lookup yields CDR1 SGHVT and CDR2 SQSDAQ.

This clone was seen a few times. The chain carries TRBV5-1 and TRBJ1-1; D is uncertain. The CDR3 loop spans 16 amino acids. CDR1 and CDR2 (germline): SGHRS, YFSETQ. V was shortened by 0 bases and J by 1 base, with 13 bases between the two germline ends. CDR3 sequence: CASSLVTGTGNTEAFF. In DNA form, the CDR3 reads TGCGCCAGCAGCTTGGTTACGGGAACGGGGAACACTGAAGCTTTCTTT.

The rearrangement joins TRBV6-5 to TRBJ1-1; 11 nucleotides line up with TRBD1. CDR1 is MNHEY, CDR2 SVGAGI, per germline. This CDR3 comprises 16 residues. The J segment lost 4 bases and the V segment lost 2 bases, leaving 6 bases of the junction unmatched. The CDR3 here is CASSYDGQGARTEAFF. As DNA, the CDR3 is TGTGCCAGCAGTTACGACGGACAGGGGGCGCGCACTGAAGCTTTCTTT.

Concerning this clone itself: One end of the junction is discordant with germline, which a read error may explain. V usage is TRBV7-7 and J usage is TRBJ2-5, with 9 bases matching TRBD2. The CDR3 length is 15 residues. Germline V gene lookup returns CDR1 SSHAT and CDR2 FNYEAQ (reference sequence). CDR3: CASSLQAGGGETQYF. CDR3 nucleotide sequence: TGTGCTAGCAGCTTACAAGCGGGAGGTGGGGAGACCCAGTACTTC.

This chain joins TRBV5-1 and TRBJ2-5; D is perhaps TRBD1 (5 bases). This CDR3 spans 15 amino acids. V dropped 3 bases and J dropped 4 bases, with 16 bases sitting between them. CDR1 is SGHRS and CDR2 is YFSETQ in the germline V gene. The CDR3 DNA reads as TGCGCCAGCAGCTCGCGACCAGGGTTGGGAGAGACCCAGTACTTC. Translation gives CASSSRPGLGETQYF. Full variable domain (missing parts from reference TRBV5-1 and TRBJ2-5): KAGVTQTPRYLIKTRGQQVTLSCSPISGHRSVSWYQQTPGQGLQFLFEYFSETQRNKGNFPGRFSGRQFSNSRSEMNVSTLELGDSALYLCASSSRPGLGETQYFGPGTRLLVL.

This clone is judged medium-sized. The chain links TRBV6-5 to TRBJ2-1; D may be TRBD1 (6 bases). Trimming removed 5 bases from V and 6 bases from J, with 17 bases in between. The germline V gene encodes CDR1 MNHEY and CDR2 SVGAGI. This CDR3 has 15 residues. The CDR3 nucleotides are TGTGCCAGCAGTCAAGAATACAGGGCCGCCAATGAGCAGTTCTTC. Encoded protein: CASSQEYRAANEQFF.

V gene TRBV5-1 combines with J gene TRBJ2-1, with TRBD2 matching 8 bases. CDR1 and CDR2 (germline): SGHRS, YFSETQ. This CDR3 is built from 16 residues. The J segment lost 4 bases and the V segment lost 4 bases, leaving 10 bases of the junction unmatched. CDR3 amino acids: CASSGTGTREYNEQFF. CDR3 DNA: TGCGCCAGCAGCGGGACCGGGACTAGAGAATACAATGAGCAGTTCTTC. The full variable domain, its missing parts supplied by reference TRBV5-1 and TRBJ2-1, is KAGVTQTPRYLIKTRGQQVTLSCSPISGHRSVSWYQQTPGQGLQFLFEYFSETQRNKGNFPGRFSGRQFSNSRSEMNVSTLELGDSALYLCASSGTGTREYNEQFFGPGTRLTVL.

This chain uses TRBV14 with TRBJ2-5; D remains unclear. Per the germline V gene, CDR1 is SGHDN and CDR2 is FVKESK. The CDR3 extends over 12 amino acids. V was trimmed by 5 bases and J by 3 bases, leaving 7 bases between them. In DNA, the CDR3 is TGTGCCAGCAGCTTTACTGAAGAGACCCAGTACTTC. This gives the protein CASSFTEETQYF.

This chain links TRBV5-6 with TRBJ2-5; 9 bases map to TRBD1. The CDR3 spans 16 residues. Germline V gives CDR1 SGHDT, CDR2 YYEEEE. V dropped 1 base and J dropped 5; count of bases not matched to a gene: 9. CDR3 loop: CASSLLRTGDSETQYF. The CDR3 DNA reads as TGTGCCAGCAGCTTGTTACGGACAGGGGATTCTGAGACCCAGTACTTC.

The V call is TRBV21-1, the J call TRBJ2-3; the table assigns TRBD1, which was not confirmed against the DNA. TRBV21-1 is a known pseudogene. The CDR3 consists of 16 residues. The CDR3 DNA sequence: TGTGCCAGCAGCCTGGGGACAGGGAAACCCACAGATACGCAGTATTTT. Translated: CASSLGTGKPTDTQYF.

This clone was picked up a small number of times. This chain uses TRBV18 with TRBJ2-3, with 10 bases that match TRBD2. V was clipped by 0 bases and J by 8 bases; unmatched bases: 8. CDR1 KGHSH and CDR2 LQKENI come from the germline V gene. The CDR3 sequence is 16 residues long. CDR3 protein: CASSPPAAGGPTTQYF. CDR3 sequence (DNA): TGTGCCAGCTCACCACCGGCAGCGGGAGGGCCCACTACGCAGTATTTT.

A few counts support this clone. The rearrangement links TRBV4-2 to TRBJ2-1; 12 nucleotides match TRBD2. Losses at the gene ends were 4 bases for V and 3 bases for J; bases not matched to a gene: 4. This CDR3 is 16 amino acids long. CDR1 and CDR2 (germline): LGHNA, YNFKEQ. CDR3 in amino acids: CASSPSGLAGYNEQFF. In DNA, the CDR3 is TGTGCCAGCAGCCCATCGGGACTAGCGGGCTACAATGAGCAGTTCTTC.